A selection of T cell receptor beta chains follows, all from one sample in a study of Graves' ophthalmopathy and Graves' hyperthyroidism. A single record per CDR3 protein comes from TCRdb applying MiXCR to the multiplex PCR reads. The repertoire holds over a million distinct CDR3 sequences, about 38% seen once, with roughly 11% in the top ten. Input material: peripheral blood or thyroid tissue (not recorded which). All receptors come from an adult man with Graves' hyperthyroidism. The conserved cysteine and the conserved F or W are not part of the CDR3 here. The order of the fields is V gene, clone size, J gene, D gene, CDR3 protein. D genes are given only for firm matches. Clone size appears in some rows only: once, few, many, or a class for an expanded clone.

TRBV7-6	many	TRBJ2-2	NA	ASSLLVQPNTGELF
TRBV5-1	NA	TRBJ2-7	TRBD1	ASSYGQGNSYEQY
TRBV20-1	NA	TRBJ2-5	NA	SARDAASETQY
TRBV5-1	many	TRBJ1-6	NA	ASSLAGTNNSPLH
TRBV7-9	few	TRBJ2-7	TRBD2	ASSGGGFYEQY
TRBV11-3	many	TRBJ2-5	NA	ASSSTQGETQY
TRBV6-5	NA	TRBJ2-7	TRBD2	ASSRASGSGVYEQY
TRBV12-3/TRBV12-4	NA	TRBJ2-2	NA	ASSSSESGELF
TRBV7-8	few	TRBJ2-7	NA	ASRSGSSASAY
TRBV29-1	NA	TRBJ2-7	TRBD1	SGQGQGIYEQY
TRBV7-9	many	TRBJ2-7	TRBD2	ATTLLRLAGTYEQY
TRBV20-1	many	TRBJ2-5	NA	SANSDGSRRETQY
TRBV6-5	many	TRBJ1-5	NA	ASSYGTGRDQPQH
TRBV29-1	many	TRBJ1-2	NA	SVEHKKLYGYT
TRBV7-2	many	TRBJ1-4	NA	ASSLGGGSREKLF
TRBV10-2	many	TRBJ1-6	NA	ASRARDNNSPLH
TRBV7-2	many	TRBJ1-2	NA	ASSSGTFSRQGYT
TRBV7-8	NA	TRBJ2-5	TRBD1	ASSQGAVETQY
TRBV6-5	few	TRBJ2-7	NA	ASRGSAHYEQY
TRBV7-9	many	TRBJ1-3	NA	ASSLSQVFGNTIY
TRBV7-2	NA	TRBJ2-2	TRBD2	ASSRAGGLF
TRBV19	NA	TRBJ1-1	TRBD1	ASSSRTGSPKGTEAF
TRBV10-3	many	TRBJ2-7	TRBD1	ASLDREHEQY
TRBV7-2	NA	TRBJ2-1	NA	ASRDPSSYNEQF
TRBV6-6	many	TRBJ2-7	NA	ASRRQADYEQY
TRBV19	many	TRBJ2-7	NA	ASSQSEQQY
TRBV19	few	TRBJ1-5	NA	ASSIMEGNQPQH
TRBV5-5	many	TRBJ1-6	NA	ASSLLGMNSPLH
TRBV11-2	NA	TRBJ1-2	NA	ASSIDGAAYGYT
TRBV10-3	many	TRBJ2-7	TRBD2	AISEGRSSGVSYEQY
TRBV7-6	many	TRBJ1-4	NA	ASRGARSNEKLF
TRBV20-1	many	TRBJ1-1	NA	SASWGTVAF
TRBV7-6	many	TRBJ2-7	TRBD1	ASSTGQGVYYEQY
TRBV20-1	many	TRBJ1-2	NA	TTGPSRHYGYT